One sample yielded the 20 T cell receptor beta chains listed below, sequenced in a study of T cell responses to AZD1222 COVID-19 vaccine. Profiling relied on immunoSEQ multiplex PCR, and the TCRdb table lists in-frame clones only, not all of them. Counted here are 80,000 to 90,000 clones, roughly 90% occurring once; the ten biggest clones make up roughly 4.5%. Sequencing used peripheral blood, obtained on day 0 of MenACWY control vaccination. These receptors originate from an adult in good health.

The chain joins TRBV12-3 or TRBV12-4 to TRBJ2-4, with D tentatively TRBD1 or TRBD2 (5 bases each). CDR3 length equals 13 residues. Between the trimmed V and J ends, which lost 6 bases and 7 bases, there was a span of 13 bases. Here the CDR3 DNA reads TGTGCCAGCAGGCAGGGAGATATTAACATTCAGTACTTC. It is translated as CASRQGDINIQYF.

The chain recombines TRBV4-3 with TRBJ2-1; D not certain. The CDR3 has 14 amino acids. The V end was cut by 1 base, the J end by 8 bases, with 12 bases between. The germline CDR1 and CDR2 sequences are LGHNA and YSLEER. CDR3 region: CASSQVVGIDEQFF. The CDR3 DNA is TGCGCCAGCAGCCAAGTGGTAGGGATCGATGAGCAGTTCTTC.

The chain joins TRBV21-1 to TRBJ2-2; TRBD2 is the table's D call, not checked against the DNA. TRBV21-1 is given as a pseudogene. This CDR3 contains 18 residues. The CDR3 sequence: CASSSRNVAGRNTGELFF. The CDR3, as DNA: TGTGCCAGCAGCTCCAGAAATGTAGCGGGCCGGAACACCGGGGAGCTGTTTTTT.

The chain recombines TRBV6-5 with TRBJ1-5; 10 positions match TRBD1. Germline assignment: CDR1 MNHEY and CDR2 SVGAGI. Trimming removed 4 bases from V and 5 bases from J; junction bases left unmatched: 5. The CDR3 has 15 amino acids. The CDR3 bases are TGTGCCAGCAGTTCGGACAGGGGGTTCGATCAGCCCCAGCATTTT. This gives the protein CASSSDRGFDQPQHF.

J is TRBJ1-2 and V is TRBV18, with D unresolved. The CDR3 contains 13 residues. V was shortened by 3 bases and J by 1 base, with 6 bases between the two germline ends. Germline CDR1 and CDR2: KGHSH and LQKENI. The CDR3 sequence is CASSPANNYGYTF. The DNA for the CDR3 is TGTGCCAGCTCACCGGCAAATAACTATGGCTACACCTTC. Combining the CDR3 with reference TRBV18 and TRBJ1-2 gives the whole variable domain NAGVMQNPRHLVRRRGQEARLRCSPMKGHSHVYWYRQLPEEGLKFMVYLQKENIIDESGMPKERFSAEFPKEGPSILRIQQVVRGDSAAYFCASSPANNYGYTFGSGTRLTVV.

The rearrangement joins TRBV7-9 to TRBJ2-2; tentatively, D is TRBD1 (6 bases). CDR1 is SEHNR and CDR2 is FQNEAQ in the germline V gene (reference sequence). The CDR3 covers 14 residues. Trimming removed 5 bases from V and 2 bases from J, with 9 bases in between. The CDR3 coding sequence is TGTGCCAGCAGCCAGGGGTCCAACACCGGGGAGCTGTTTTTT. Translation gives CASSQGSNTGELFF.

V gene TRBV18 combines with J gene TRBJ1-2; TRBD1 agrees at 10 bases. The V gene end was trimmed by 3 bases and the J gene end by 4 bases; junction bases not matched to a gene: 5. CDR3 length equals 15 residues. Germline-derived CDR1 and CDR2 are KGHSH and LQKENI. The CDR3: CASSPPGQGTYGYTF. In DNA, the CDR3 is TGTGCCAGCTCACCCCCGGGACAGGGGACCTATGGCTACACCTTC. The variable domain in full, completed from reference TRBV18 and TRBJ1-2, reads NAGVMQNPRHLVRRRGQEARLRCSPMKGHSHVYWYRQLPEEGLKFMVYLQKENIIDESGMPKERFSAEFPKEGPSILRIQQVVRGDSAAYFCASSPPGQGTYGYTFGSGTRLTVV.

The chain joins TRBV30 to TRBJ1-2; D gene ambiguous. Germline CDR1 reads GTSNPN; CDR2 reads SVGIG (reference sequence). Trimming removed 0 bases from V and 8 bases from J, with 13 bases in between. The CDR3 sequence is 13 residues long. The CDR3 is CAWSVQMSGGYTF. DNA of the CDR3: TGTGCCTGGAGTGTACAGATGTCGGGAGGCTACACCTTC.

This clone was seen a few times. The rearrangement joins TRBV11-2 to TRBJ2-3; D possibly corresponds to TRBD1 (6 bases). The CDR3 totals 15 residues. Trimming left V 1 base short and J 4 bases short, with 12 bases between. Germline V gives CDR1 SGHAT, CDR2 FQNNGV. CDR3 sequence: CASSLVGARADTQYF. The CDR3 DNA reads TGTGCCAGCAGCTTAGTGGGGGCCAGGGCAGATACGCAGTATTTT.

V is TRBV6-5 and J is TRBJ2-7; 9 bases align to TRBD1. V gave up 6 bases and J gave up 2 bases; unmatched junction bases: 5. This CDR3 is 14 amino acids long. The germline gives CDR1 MNHEY, CDR2 SVGAGI. The CDR3 sequence is CASRPQGATYEQYF. The DNA for the CDR3 is TGTGCCAGCAGACCACAGGGGGCCACCTACGAGCAGTACTTC.

This clone was seen only a few times. The chain has TRBV6-5 and TRBJ2-7; D might be TRBD2 (6 bases). Germline V gives CDR1 MNHEY, CDR2 SVGAGI. The CDR3 runs to 13 residues. V dropped 4 bases and J dropped 4 bases, with 11 bases sitting between them. The CDR3 sequence: CASSLFGGYEQYF. The CDR3 region has the DNA TGTGCCAGCAGTTTGTTCGGGGGTTACGAGCAGTACTTC.

The chain is built from TRBV28 and TRBJ2-5, with 7 positions matching TRBD2. Losses at the gene ends were 7 bases for V and 3 bases for J; bases not matched to a gene: 5. CDR3 length equals 13 residues. CDR1 MDHEN and CDR2 SYDVKM come from the germline V gene. The CDR3, as DNA: TGTGCCAGCATTAGGGCGGGAGAAGAGACCCAGTACTTC. This sequence encodes CASIRAGEETQYF.

The rearrangement links TRBV5-6 to TRBJ2-7; D is undetermined. Germline assignment: CDR1 SGHDT and CDR2 YYEEEE. V lost 0 bases and J lost 3, with 25 bases in between. CDR3 length equals 19 residues. The CDR3 region is CASSLAVTTYPGVNYEQYF. DNA for the CDR3: TGTGCCAGCAGCTTGGCCGTCACGACCTATCCAGGTGTTAACTACGAGCAGTACTTC.

The CDR3 DNA sequence: TGTGCCAGCAGCCAACCGGGACAGGGGATCCACGAGCAGTACTTC. Protein product: CASSQPGQGIHEQYF. The genes are TRBV3-1 (or the pseudogene TRBV3-2) and TRBJ2-7; 10 bases fit TRBD1. Germline V gene sequence: CDR1 LGHDT, CDR2 YNNKEL (reference sequence). V lost 2 bases, J lost 5 bases, and 6 bases stayed unmatched. CDR3 length equals 15 residues.

The chain is built from TRBV19 and TRBJ1-1; D call uncertain. This CDR3 has 14 residues. Germline values: CDR1 LNHDA, CDR2 SQIVND (reference sequence). Between the trimmed V and J ends, which lost 1 base and 2 bases, there was a span of 8 bases. CDR3 bases: TGTGCCAGTAGTATAGGAGGCGTTAACACTGAAGCTTTCTTT. It yields the protein CASSIGGVNTEAFF.

A single count supports this clone. The chain combines TRBV20-1 with TRBJ2-2; D call uncertain. CDR3 length: 11 amino acids. Germline CDR1 is DFQATT and CDR2 is SNEGSKA (reference sequence). V gave up 3 bases and J gave up 6 bases, with 5 bases separating them. Here the CDR3 reads CSASYSGELFF. In DNA form, the CDR3 reads TGCAGTGCTAGTTATTCCGGGGAGCTGTTTTTT.

The chain uses TRBV18 and TRBJ2-7; TRBD1 might be the D (6 bases). V was trimmed by 3 bases and J by 0 bases, leaving 12 bases between them. There are 15 residues in the CDR3. Germline loops: CDR1 KGHSH, CDR2 LQKENI. The CDR3 loop is CASSPGKDSSYEQYF. The CDR3 nucleotides are TGTGCCAGCTCACCCGGGAAGGACAGCTCCTACGAGCAGTACTTC.

The rearrangement joins TRBV6-5 to TRBJ1-2; 8 nucleotides agree with TRBD1. Looked up from germline, CDR1 is MNHEY and CDR2 is SVGAGI. The CDR3 covers 14 residues. The junction had 11 bases not matched to a gene; V was cut back by 6 bases and J by 8 bases. The CDR3 reads CASRPDRESGGYTF. The CDR3 coding sequence is TGTGCCAGCAGACCGGACAGGGAGTCTGGAGGCTACACCTTC.

The chain recombines TRBV7-2 with TRBJ1-2; no clear D gene. V lost 1 base, J lost 7 bases, and 10 bases lay in between. The CDR3 loop spans 13 amino acids. The germline CDR1 and CDR2 sequences are SGHTA and FQGNSA. CDR3 sequence (DNA): TGTGCCAGCAGCTTAGTTGAAGAGACTGGCTACACCTTC. Translating gives CASSLVEETGYTF.

V and J are TRBV7-9 and TRBJ1-3, with no clear D. V was clipped by 5 bases and J by 2 bases, with 13 bases between them. CDR1 SEHNR and CDR2 FQNEAQ come from the germline V gene (reference sequence). This CDR3 spans 15 amino acids. The CDR3 protein is CASSLLDGPGNTIYF. CDR3 nucleotide sequence: TGTGCCAGCAGCCTACTTGACGGACCTGGAAACACCATATATTTT.